Presented here are 6 T cell receptor beta chains from one specimen sequenced in a study of cytomegalovirus exposure and HLA in healthy donors. Both 60 Vbeta primers and 13 Jbeta primers went into the PCR. TCRdb's copy holds only in-frame clones and misses some; the assay was immunoSEQ multiplex PCR. In all, the sample yields about 210,000 clones. The sequencing input was PBMCs. All receptors derive from a woman younger than 45 in good health and CMV-seropositive.

This chain connects TRBV15 to TRBJ2-6; 7 bases are shared with TRBD2. CDR1 is LNHNV, CDR2 YYDKDF, per germline (reference sequence). The V and J ends lost 0 bases and 2 bases, in that order; junction bases with no gene match: 4. CDR3 length equals 17 residues. The CDR3 is CATSRDRGVAGANVLTF. CDR3 coding DNA: TGTGCCACCAGCAGAGACCGGGGGGTTGCTGGGGCCAACGTCCTGACTTTC. The full variable domain, completed using reference TRBV15 and TRBJ2-6, is DAMVIQNPRYQVTQFGKPVTLSCSQTLNHNVMYWYQQKSSQAPKLLFHYYDKDFNNEADTPDNFQSRRPNTSFCFLDIRSPGLGDTAMYLCATSRDRGVAGANVLTFGAGSRLTVL.

This chain links TRBV5-1 with TRBJ1-1, with 9 bases matching TRBD1. The CDR3 spans 16 residues. Germline CDR1 SGHRS, CDR2 YFSETQ. J gave up 6 bases and V 3 bases, and 12 bases lay outside the gene matches. CDR3 DNA: TGCGCCAGCAGCTCAGCGATGTTGGGACAGGGCCCTGAAGCTTTCTTT. Its translation is CASSSAMLGQGPEAFF.

The chain has TRBV29-1 and TRBJ2-7, with 10 bases identical to TRBD1. There are 15 residues in the CDR3. Germline lookup yields CDR1 SQVTM and CDR2 ANQGSEA. The V gene end was trimmed by 7 bases and the J gene end by 0 bases; junction bases not matched to a gene: 9. The CDR3 loop is CSAGTGVGGSYEQYF. DNA for the CDR3: TGCAGCGCTGGGACAGGGGTGGGGGGCTCCTACGAGCAGTACTTC.

The chain employs TRBV27 and TRBJ1-2; the D is unclear. This CDR3 region has 14 residues. The V end lost 6 bases, the J end lost 3 bases, and 14 bases lay between the germline ends. The V gene's germline CDR1 is MNHEY and CDR2 SMNVEV (reference sequence). CDR3 region: CASSPSRYYYGYTF. CDR3 DNA: TGTGCCAGCAGCCCGAGTCGTTACTACTATGGCTACACCTTC.

The chain recombines TRBV29-1 with TRBJ1-2, with D hard to call. The CDR3 loop spans 13 amino acids. Germline V gene sequence: CDR1 SQVTM, CDR2 ANQGSEA. Trimming left V 0 bases short and J 0 bases short, with 5 bases between. CDR3 region: CSVEDGSNYGYTF. In nucleotides, the CDR3 is TGCAGCGTTGAAGACGGTTCTAACTATGGCTACACCTTC. The entire variable domain, with the rest obtained from reference TRBV29-1 and TRBJ1-2, is as follows: SAVISQKPSRDICQRGTSLTIQCQVDSQVTMMFWYRQQPGQSLTLIATANQGSEATYESGFVIDKFPISRPNLTFSTLTVSNMSPEDSSIYLCSVEDGSNYGYTFGSGTRLTVV.

The gene calls are TRBV15 and TRBJ2-2; 11 bases match TRBD2. V shed 1 base and J 0 bases; nucleotides not matched to a gene: 7. Germline CDR1 LNHNV, CDR2 YYDKDF (reference sequence). The CDR3 has 19 residues. The CDR3 sequence is CATSRVGLAGGSNTGELFF. In DNA, the CDR3 is TGTGCCACCAGCAGAGTAGGGCTAGCGGGGGGTTCGAACACCGGGGAGCTGTTTTTT. The full variable domain, with the rest looked up from reference TRBV15 and TRBJ2-2, is DAMVIQNPRYQVTQFGKPVTLSCSQTLNHNVMYWYQQKSSQAPKLLFHYYDKDFNNEADTPDNFQSRRPNTSFCFLDIRSPGLGDTAMYLCATSRVGLAGGSNTGELFFGEGSRLTVL.